This T cell receptor beta chain was captured in a study of T cells in Graves' hyperthyroidism and ophthalmopathy. V shed 6 bases and J shed 3 bases, with 18 bases lying between them. This CDR3 contains 15 residues. Germline lookup yields CDR1 SGHKS and CDR2 YYEKEE (reference sequence). Of note for this clonotype: Its cognate antigen is unknown.

Study outcomes and limitations: By a 13 V-J model, ophthalmopathy was set apart from stable hyperthyroidism.

The investigators amplified TCR beta CDR3 regions from RNA transcripts. First-round RT-PCR of the TCR CDR3 relied on the HTBI primer set. TCRdb processed the multiplex PCR reads anew with MiXCR; each CDR3 protein has one entry. The sample includes some 800,000 distinct CDR3 sequences, around 39% seen only once; the top ten take more than 7%. A lack of ophthalmopathy progression within 18 months defined stable Graves' hyperthyroidism. Newly diagnosed hyperthyroidism patients aged 18 to 65 years had disease lasting under 2 months. 10 ml fresh peripheral blood yielded the PBMCs. This receptor was identified in a man between 18 and 29 years old with Graves' hyperthyroidism. This chain uses TRBV5-5 with TRBJ1-1; D is undetermined. The sequenced sample was blood. The CDR3 sequence: CASTGYGPRDTEAFF. In DNA form, the CDR3 reads TGTGCCAGCACCGGATATGGACCCCGGGACACTGAAGCTTTCTTT. Full variable domain (missing parts from reference TRBV5-5 and TRBJ1-1): DAGVTQSPTHLIKTRGQQVTLRCSPISGHKSVSWYQQVLGQGPQFIFQYYEKEERGRGNFPDRFSARQFPNYSSELNVNALLLGDSALYLCASTGYGPRDTEAFFGQGTRLTVV.